This is a list of T cell receptor beta chains from one sample in a study of T cells in Graves' hyperthyroidism and ophthalmopathy. TCRdb re-derived calls from the multiplex PCR reads in MiXCR, one entry per CDR3 protein. The table records around 300,000 distinct CDR3 sequences, roughly 22% of them present only once. Sequencing was carried out using blood. The receptors come from a man aged 25-45 years with Graves' ophthalmopathy. The CDR3 runs from the conserved cysteine through the conserved F or W. The D gene is left open where the match is weak. Rows give clone size only sometimes, using once, few, many, or a class for an expanded clone.

V gene	clone size	D gene	J gene	CDR3 protein	CDR3 DNA
TRBV7-8	many	TRBD1	TRBJ2-1	CASSRVPGQGHGEQFF	TGTGCCAGCAGCCGGGTGCCGGGACAGGGACATGGTGAGCAGTTCTTC
TRBV3-1	few	NA	TRBJ2-1	CASSQDMHEQFF	TGTGCCAGCAGCCAAGATATGCATGAGCAGTTCTTC
TRBV11-1	many	NA	TRBJ1-1	CASSRGQNTEAFF	TGTGCCAGCAGCCGCGGACAGAACACTGAAGCTTTCTTT
TRBV7-8	NA	NA	TRBJ1-5	CASSLVAGGNLNQPQHF	TGTGCCAGCAGCTTAGTCGCAGGTGGTAATCTTAATCAGCCCCAGCATTTT
TRBV11-3	many	NA	TRBJ2-1	CASSLVSSYNEQFF	TGTGCCAGCAGCTTAGTTAGTTCCTACAATGAGCAATTCTTC
TRBV12-3/TRBV12-4	many	NA	TRBJ2-6	CASSLAGSGANVLTF	TGTGCCAGCAGTTTGGCAGGCTCTGGGGCCAACGTCCTGACTTTC
TRBV6-1	NA	NA	TRBJ2-1	CASSGQTYNEQFF	TGTGCCAGCAGTGGACAGACGTACAATGAGCAGTTCTTC
TRBV5-1	NA	NA	TRBJ1-1	CASSSATANTEAFF	TGCGCCAGCAGCTCCGCGACAGCGAACACTGAAGCTTTCTTT
TRBV5-1	NA	TRBD1	TRBJ1-2	CASSYLRGQGGGYTF	TGCGCCAGCAGCTATCTACGGGGACAGGGGGGTGGCTACACCTTC
TRBV18	NA	TRBD1	TRBJ2-3	CASSAIQGPLTDTQYF	TGTGCCAGCTCAGCTATACAGGGGCCCCTCACAGATACGCAGTATTTT
TRBV2	few	TRBD1	TRBJ1-3	CASSGRTGNERNTIYF	TGTGCCAGCAGTGGACGGACAGGGAATGAACGAAACACCATATATTTT
TRBV20-1	NA	TRBD1	TRBJ1-5	CSATLGEGASQPQHF	TGCAGTGCTACCCTGGGCGAGGGGGCAAGTCAGCCCCAGCATTTT
TRBV12-3/TRBV12-4	NA	TRBD1	TRBJ2-3	CASSRQGYSTDTQYF	TGTGCCAGCAGTCGACAGGGATATTCCACAGATACGCAGTATTTT
TRBV28	NA	NA	TRBJ2-2	CASTRSGSTGELFF	TGTGCCAGCACTCGATCGGGAAGCACCGGGGAGCTGTTTTTT
TRBV10-2	NA	TRBD2	TRBJ2-7	CASRRTRTVDEQCF	TGCGCCAGCAGACGGACTAGGACGGTGGACGAGCAGTGCTTC
TRBV7-3	NA	TRBD2	TRBJ2-5	CASSRLAAFGETQYF	TGTGCCAGCTCTCGCCTAGCGGCGTTCGGGGAGACCCAGTACTTC
TRBV20-1	NA	NA	TRBJ1-5	CSANEQGNQPQHF	TGCAGTGCTAACGAACAGGGCAATCAGCCCCAGCATTTT
TRBV2	NA	TRBD2	TRBJ2-7	CASSGVAGGVEQYF	TGTGCCAGCAGTGGGGTAGCGGGAGGGGTCGAGCAGTACTTC
TRBV18	many	NA	TRBJ2-7	CASSQAPAALGYEQYF	TGTGCCAGCTCACAGGCCCCAGCGGCCCTCGGGTACGAGCAGTACTTC
TRBV3-1	few	TRBD2	TRBJ2-7	CASSQASLSGRPLDEQYF	TGTGCCAGCAGCCAAGCCTCACTAAGCGGGAGACCACTTGACGAGCAGTACTTC
TRBV19	NA	NA	TRBJ2-1	CASSIEDFSGEQFF	TGTGCCAGTAGTATAGAGGACTTTTCCGGTGAGCAGTTCTTC
TRBV10-3	NA	TRBD1	TRBJ1-2	CATKQGSPNYGYTF	TGTGCCACAAAACAGGGGTCACCAAACTATGGCTACACCTTC
TRBV19	NA	NA	TRBJ1-4	CASSWGKEKLFF	TGTGCCAGTAGTTGGGGGAAGGAAAAACTGTTTTTT
TRBV6-1	few	NA	TRBJ1-4	CASSEVWGEKLFF	TGTGCCAGCAGTGAAGTTTGGGGTGAAAAACTGTTTTTT
TRBV27	many	TRBD2	TRBJ2-7	CASSFRLAVRYEQYF	TGTGCCAGCAGTTTTCGGCTAGCGGTTCGCTACGAGCAGTACTTC
TRBV28	many	TRBD1	TRBJ1-2	CASSQRDRGDYGYTF	TGTGCCAGCAGTCAACGGGACAGGGGGGACTATGGCTACACCTTC
TRBV5-6	NA	NA	TRBJ2-5	CASSLRKPGETQYF	TGTGCCAGCAGCTTGAGGAAACCCGGGGAGACCCAGTACTTC
TRBV2	NA	TRBD1	TRBJ2-7	CASSLEGQVLYEQYF	TGTGCCAGCAGTCTTGAGGGACAGGTCCTCTACGAGCAGTACTTC
TRBV11-2	many	NA	TRBJ2-7	CASSPRVYEQYF	TGTGCCAGCTCACCCAGGGTGTACGAGCAGTACTTC
TRBV15	many	NA	TRBJ1-1	CATSRDPNTEAFF	TGTGCCACCAGCAGAGACCCGAACACTGAAGCTTTCTTT
TRBV12-3/TRBV12-4	NA	NA	TRBJ1-2	CASNTNRGINTF	TGTGCCAGCAACACAAACCGGGGGATCAACACCTTC
TRBV19	NA	TRBD1	TRBJ1-1	CASSKRWTGSMNTEAFF	TGTGCCAGTAGTAAGAGGTGGACAGGTAGTATGAACACTGAAGCTTTCTTT
TRBV29-1	few	TRBD2	TRBJ2-1	CSGGTNLEQFF	TGCAGCGGCGGGACTAACTTGGAGCAGTTCTTC
TRBV15	NA	NA	TRBJ1-1	CATSRDLTVRGLNTEAFF	TGTGCCACCAGCAGAGATTTAACCGTGAGAGGGTTGAACACTGAAGCTTTCTTT
TRBV29-1	NA	TRBD1	TRBJ2-1	CSAKGRGRTYNEQFF	TGCAGCGCCAAAGGCAGGGGGCGCACCTACAATGAGCAGTTCTTC
TRBV11-2	NA	NA	TRBJ2-5	CASSLDRQGTETQYF	TGTGCCAGCAGCTTAGATAGGCAGGGAACGGAGACCCAGTACTTC
TRBV27	few	NA	TRBJ2-2	CASRPEKALAGELFF	TGTGCCAGCAGGCCCGAGAAGGCTCTGGCCGGGGAGCTGTTTTTT
TRBV27	once	TRBD1	TRBJ2-3	CASSPLQTGERDTQYF	TGTGCCAGCAGTCCCCTTCAGACAGGGGAGAGAGATACGCAGTATTTT
TRBV5-1	NA	NA	TRBJ2-3	CASSLETGVADTQYF	TGCGCCAGCAGCTTGGAGACGGGGGTCGCAGATACGCAGTATTTT
TRBV6-2/TRBV6-3	NA	TRBD1	TRBJ2-7	CASSWGPRDRGYEQYF	TGTGCCAGCAGTTGGGGGCCCCGGGACAGGGGGTACGAGCAGTACTTC
TRBV18	few	NA	TRBJ2-5	CASSRERETQYF	TGTGCCAGCTCACGGGAGCGAGAGACCCAGTACTTC
TRBV2	few	NA	TRBJ2-1	CATSRGRSRNEQFF	TGTGCCACATCTCGGGGGAGGTCTCGGAATGAGCAGTTCTTC
TRBV28	NA	NA	TRBJ2-3	CASSPIKGVGTDTQYF	TGTGCCAGCAGCCCGATAAAGGGGGTTGGTACAGATACGCAGTATTTT
TRBV6-5	few	TRBD2	TRBJ2-5	CASSYAGVRETQYF	TGTGCCAGCAGTTACGCGGGAGTACGAGAGACCCAGTACTTC
TRBV12-3/TRBV12-4	many	NA	TRBJ2-2	CASSPRGQRNTGELFF	TGTGCCAGCAGCCCCAGGGGCCAACGTAACACCGGGGAGCTGTTTTTT
TRBV5-1	many	TRBD2	TRBJ2-7	CASSLAGTSGSYEQYF	TGCGCCAGCAGCTTGGCCGGGACTAGCGGGTCCTACGAGCAGTACTTC
TRBV28	many	NA	TRBJ2-1	CASSLSSVTEQFF	TGTGCCAGCAGTTTATCGTCTGTTACTGAGCAGTTCTTC
TRBV30	few	NA	TRBJ1-2	CAWGPRPTGRDNYGYTF	TGTGCCTGGGGGCCCCGGCCCACAGGGAGAGATAACTATGGCTACACCTTC
TRBV28	many	NA	TRBJ2-7	CASSSTVGGYLSYEQYF	TGTGCCAGCAGTTCGACCGTAGGGGGATACCTCTCCTACGAGCAGTACTTC